These T cell receptor beta chains were read from a single sample in a study of T cells in tumors after PD-1 blockade. The method was immunoSEQ multiplex PCR; TCRdb's version includes in-frame clones alone and lacks a portion of them. The sample includes about 33,000 clones, about three quarters seen only once; the top ten take 38%. The material sequenced was PBMCs, taken before anti-PD-1 treatment. The source is a human donor with basal cell carcinoma. Each CDR3 is given with its conserved first and last residue. The D gene is left open where the match is weak.

CDR3aa: CASSLEGDRAYNEQFF
j_gene: TRBJ2-1
d_gene: TRBD1
v_gene: TRBV7-9

CDR3aa: CASLQGPPSQPQHF
j_gene: TRBJ1-5
d_gene: NA
v_gene: TRBV19

CDR3aa: CASSISGQGAYPYF
j_gene: TRBJ2-7
d_gene: TRBD1
v_gene: TRBV7-9

CDR3aa: CASSVKGGDTDTQYF
j_gene: TRBJ2-3
d_gene: NA
v_gene: TRBV2

CDR3aa: CASSRSEAATSGANVLTF
j_gene: TRBJ2-6
d_gene: NA
v_gene: TRBV3-1/TRBV3-2

CDR3aa: CAWSLLQGSSGNTIYF
j_gene: TRBJ1-3
d_gene: NA
v_gene: TRBV30

CDR3aa: CASSQSVGGYTF
j_gene: TRBJ1-2
d_gene: NA
v_gene: TRBV12-3/TRBV12-4

CDR3aa: CATLPPAQGEAFF
j_gene: TRBJ1-1
d_gene: NA
v_gene: TRBV19

CDR3aa: CATDSGTWDGYTF
j_gene: TRBJ1-2
d_gene: NA
v_gene: TRBV28

CDR3aa: CASSLGGSQNIQYF
j_gene: TRBJ2-4
d_gene: NA
v_gene: TRBV11-3

CDR3aa: CASSYKGPYGYTF
j_gene: TRBJ1-2
d_gene: NA
v_gene: TRBV6-5

CDR3aa: CASSQGEGSPTDTQYF
j_gene: TRBJ2-3
d_gene: NA
v_gene: TRBV4-3

CDR3aa: CASSDPFRNQPQHF
j_gene: TRBJ1-5
d_gene: NA
v_gene: TRBV6-1

CDR3aa: CASSLRRETQYF
j_gene: TRBJ2-5
d_gene: NA
v_gene: TRBV5-8

CDR3aa: CASSPRQGSGNTIYF
j_gene: TRBJ1-3
d_gene: TRBD1
v_gene: TRBV18

CDR3aa: CASSLAGVLRPGELFF
j_gene: TRBJ2-2
d_gene: NA
v_gene: TRBV5-6

CDR3aa: CASSQEWRVLSNQPQHF
j_gene: TRBJ1-5
d_gene: NA
v_gene: TRBV4-2

CDR3aa: CASSLSSSGNTIYF
j_gene: TRBJ1-3
d_gene: NA
v_gene: TRBV5-1

CDR3aa: CASSSAGGGNQPQHF
j_gene: TRBJ1-5
d_gene: NA
v_gene: TRBV7-2

CDR3aa: CASSQGQGANYGYTF
j_gene: TRBJ1-2
d_gene: TRBD1
v_gene: TRBV3-1/TRBV3-2

CDR3aa: CASSTLSTGRNTEAFF
j_gene: TRBJ1-1
d_gene: NA
v_gene: TRBV19

CDR3aa: CASRGAGGFKYF
j_gene: TRBJ2-7
d_gene: TRBD2
v_gene: TRBV28

CDR3aa: CASSPYRLAGSTDTQYF
j_gene: TRBJ2-3
d_gene: TRBD2
v_gene: TRBV7-3

CDR3aa: CASSLPESEQYF
j_gene: TRBJ2-7
d_gene: NA
v_gene: TRBV5-6

CDR3aa: CASSQDIVGEQYF
j_gene: TRBJ2-7
d_gene: NA
v_gene: TRBV4-3

CDR3aa: CASSPAGQGHGYTF
j_gene: TRBJ1-2
d_gene: TRBD1
v_gene: TRBV5-1

CDR3aa: CASRQLALVSYEQYF
j_gene: TRBJ2-7
d_gene: TRBD2
v_gene: TRBV27

CDR3aa: CASSPQGGNYGYTF
j_gene: TRBJ1-2
d_gene: TRBD1
v_gene: TRBV5-4

CDR3aa: CASSRDGHEQFF
j_gene: TRBJ2-1
d_gene: NA
v_gene: TRBV7-9

CDR3aa: CSVGTSVNYEQYF
j_gene: TRBJ2-7
d_gene: TRBD2
v_gene: TRBV29-1

CDR3aa: CASSLGDRGNYGYTF
j_gene: TRBJ1-2
d_gene: TRBD1
v_gene: TRBV7-2

CDR3aa: CASSFGGMTYEQYF
j_gene: TRBJ2-7
d_gene: NA
v_gene: TRBV5-1

CDR3aa: CATSRRNSNQPQHF
j_gene: TRBJ1-5
d_gene: NA
v_gene: TRBV15

CDR3aa: CASSLVEGRNEQFF
j_gene: TRBJ2-1
d_gene: NA
v_gene: TRBV5-8

CDR3aa: CASSIVTDGSNQPQHF
j_gene: TRBJ1-5
d_gene: NA
v_gene: TRBV19

CDR3aa: CASQGLGNQPQHF
j_gene: TRBJ1-5
d_gene: NA
v_gene: TRBV2

CDR3aa: CASSVGRGQGHEQYF
j_gene: TRBJ2-7
d_gene: NA
v_gene: TRBV9

CDR3aa: CASSGATSGPNEQYF
j_gene: TRBJ2-7
d_gene: TRBD2
v_gene: TRBV6-1

CDR3aa: CATSPLIGINYGYTF
j_gene: TRBJ1-2
d_gene: NA
v_gene: TRBV15

CDR3aa: CASSDPRNTNEKLFF
j_gene: TRBJ1-4
d_gene: NA
v_gene: TRBV9

CDR3aa: CASIASGYEQYF
j_gene: TRBJ2-7
d_gene: NA
v_gene: TRBV28

CDR3aa: CASSQAPSGGDYEQYF
j_gene: TRBJ2-7
d_gene: TRBD2
v_gene: TRBV4-1

CDR3aa: CASSLAGGPSDTQYF
j_gene: TRBJ2-3
d_gene: TRBD2
v_gene: TRBV7-8

CDR3aa: CATSDTTSGTYEQYF
j_gene: TRBJ2-7
d_gene: TRBD2
v_gene: TRBV24-1

CDR3aa: CASSPRGLWTTSSPYEQYF
j_gene: TRBJ2-7
d_gene: TRBD2
v_gene: TRBV18

CDR3aa: CASSIVGGPTDTQYF
j_gene: TRBJ2-3
d_gene: NA
v_gene: TRBV19

CDR3aa: CSVRDGSSRYGYTF
j_gene: TRBJ1-2
d_gene: NA
v_gene: TRBV29-1

CDR3aa: CASSRGQGRNYGYTF
j_gene: TRBJ1-2
d_gene: TRBD1
v_gene: TRBV3-1/TRBV3-2

CDR3aa: CASSLGTIYSPLHF
j_gene: TRBJ1-6
d_gene: NA
v_gene: TRBV6-5

CDR3aa: CASSAPLAGATGANVLTF
j_gene: TRBJ2-6
d_gene: TRBD2
v_gene: TRBV9

CDR3aa: CASTQGAIYNEQFF
j_gene: TRBJ2-1
d_gene: TRBD1
v_gene: TRBV5-1

CDR3aa: CASSLTGPSMNTEAFF
j_gene: TRBJ1-1
d_gene: NA
v_gene: TRBV7-8